These T cell receptor beta chains were read from a single sample in a study of T cells expressing NK-cell markers. After re-calling the 5' RACE reads, TCRdb lists one entry per CDR3 protein, DNA absent. This sample's table reports some 460,000 distinct CDR3 sequences. Sequencing input: blood T cells: a sorted CD56 or NKG2C T cell subset, CD4+ or CD8+ T cells, or bulk PBMC T cells (not recorded which). The receptors originated from a woman between 50 and 59 years old in good health. Both conserved end residues are part of each CDR3. Fields, in order: J gene, V gene, CDR3 protein.

j_gene: TRBJ1-1
v_gene: TRBV20-1
CDR3aa: CSAYARGDAFF

j_gene: TRBJ1-1
v_gene: TRBV29-1
CDR3aa: CSVLGGTGEGTEAFF

j_gene: TRBJ1-1
v_gene: TRBV11-1
CDR3aa: CASSLGRSDEAFF

j_gene: TRBJ2-1
v_gene: TRBV7-9
CDR3aa: CASSFRGLSYNEQFF

j_gene: TRBJ2-1
v_gene: TRBV3-1
CDR3aa: CASSPSTSGRPLGNEQFF

j_gene: TRBJ2-2
v_gene: TRBV4-1
CDR3aa: CASSQSGSSTGELFF

j_gene: TRBJ1-2
v_gene: TRBV6-5
CDR3aa: CASSSIGIYGYTF

j_gene: TRBJ1-3
v_gene: TRBV12-3/TRBV12-4
CDR3aa: CASQRGEVGNTIYF

j_gene: TRBJ2-5
v_gene: TRBV11-2
CDR3aa: CASSLWSHKETQYF

j_gene: TRBJ2-2
v_gene: TRBV4-1
CDR3aa: CASSQEAGFAGELFF

j_gene: TRBJ1-2
v_gene: TRBV5-1
CDR3aa: CASSLREWDYGYTF

j_gene: TRBJ1-5
v_gene: TRBV29-1
CDR3aa: CSVAQGAGQPQHF

j_gene: TRBJ2-2
v_gene: TRBV12-3/TRBV12-4
CDR3aa: CASRGSPANTGELFF

j_gene: TRBJ2-3
v_gene: TRBV19
CDR3aa: CASSNGGVSTDTQYF

j_gene: TRBJ2-3
v_gene: TRBV11-2
CDR3aa: CASSFYGKGIDTQYF

j_gene: TRBJ2-4
v_gene: TRBV10-3
CDR3aa: CAITDGRDAIQYF